The rows below give T cell receptor beta chains drawn from one sample of a study of shared clonotypes between healthy human individuals. Only in-frame clones appear in the TCRdb table, and some are missing; sequencing was by immunoSEQ multiplex PCR. The data show 900,000 to 1,200,000 clones, 78% seen once. The sequenced sample consisted of memory CD4+ T cells from PBMCs. The source is a man aged 18-30 years in good health. Some clones in this sample may be carry-over from other donors' samples. Each CDR3 is given with its conserved first and last residue. A D gene is named only where the DNA matches it firmly. Clone size, where shown, is once, few, many, or a class for clones that have expanded.

DNA | CDR3 | D | J | V | size
TGTGCCAGCAGGACAGGGGGATTCCCAGCTAACTATGGCTACACCTTC | CASRTGGFPANYGYTF | TRBD1 | TRBJ1-2 | TRBV27 | NA
TGTGCCAGCAGCTCGCGGCCCTACGAGCAGTACTTC | CASSSRPYEQYF | NA | TRBJ2-7 | TRBV7-2 | NA
TGTGCCAGCAGTCCCCAATTTGGGAAGAGTCGCGAGCAGTACTTC | CASSPQFGKSREQYF | NA | TRBJ2-7 | TRBV28 | NA
TGTGCCAGCAGCCCCGGGAGGTCCTATGATCAGCCCCAGCATTTT | CASSPGRSYDQPQHF | NA | TRBJ1-5 | TRBV6-5 | NA
TGCGGCGGCGGGAACTACAATGAGCAGTTCTTC | CGGGNYNEQFF | NA | TRBJ2-1 | TRBV20-1 | NA
TGTGCCACCTCTCCGGGACTAGTAGCCCTCGCTTCCTACGAGCAGTACTTC | CATSPGLVALASYEQYF | TRBD2 | TRBJ2-7 | TRBV19 | NA
TGCGCCAGCAGCTTGGGCCAGCTCCAGGGTGAGCAGTTCTTC | CASSLGQLQGEQFF | NA | TRBJ2-1 | TRBV5-1 | NA
TGTGCCAGCAGCCAAGATATGGTAGCGGGAGCAGATACGCAGTATTTT | CASSQDMVAGADTQYF | TRBD2 | TRBJ2-3 | TRBV4-2 | many
TGCGCCAGCAGCCAAATAGGGGCTGGCGTCGGAGACTACGAGCAGTACTTC | CASSQIGAGVGDYEQYF | NA | TRBJ2-7 | TRBV4-1 | NA
TGTGCCTGGAGTCGGGACGGCTATAGCAATCAGCCCCAGCATTTT | CAWSRDGYSNQPQHF | NA | TRBJ1-5 | TRBV30 | few
TGTGCCAGCAGCTTAGGGTCCCCCAGGACGTATGGCTACACCTTC | CASSLGSPRTYGYTF | NA | TRBJ1-2 | TRBV7-9 | NA
TGTGCCAGCAGTTCGCTAGGGAGCTCCTACGAGCAGTACTTC | CASSSLGSSYEQYF | NA | TRBJ2-7 | TRBV28 | NA
TGTGCCAGCTCATCTTGGACTAGCGGTAACACAGATACGCAGTATTTT | CASSSWTSGNTDTQYF | TRBD2 | TRBJ2-3 | TRBV18 | NA
TGTGCCAGCAGCGCCGGGACAGGCGTCAATCAGCCCCAGCATTTT | CASSAGTGVNQPQHF | TRBD1 | TRBJ1-5 | TRBV5-4 | NA
TGTGCCAGCTCACCCGGGACTAGCGGCAGCGGGCCATACGAGCAGTACTTC | CASSPGTSGSGPYEQYF | TRBD2 | TRBJ2-7 | TRBV18 | NA
TGTGCCAGCAGCCAAACAGGGGAGGGTCAGCCCCAGCATTTT | CASSQTGEGQPQHF | TRBD1 | TRBJ1-5 | TRBV7-9 | few
TGCGCCAGCAGCTTGGCACAGTCCTCTGACGGACGGGGTGGCTACACCTTC | CASSLAQSSDGRGGYTF | NA | TRBJ1-2 | TRBV5-1 | NA
TGTGCCAGCAGCCGAACCCCGCTAGCGGGAGTGACAGATACGCAGTATTTT | CASSRTPLAGVTDTQYF | TRBD2 | TRBJ2-3 | TRBV11-1 | NA
TGCGCCAGCAGCTTGGGATGGGGCACCGGGGAGCTGTTTTTT | CASSLGWGTGELFF | NA | TRBJ2-2 | TRBV5-1 | NA
TGCGCCAGCAGGACGGGACAGGGCCCGGGACTAGCGGAGCCCAACACCGGGGAGCTGTTTTTT | CASRTGQGPGLAEPNTGELFF | TRBD2 | TRBJ2-2 | TRBV10-1 | NA
TGTGCCAGCAGCCTCCCGAGAGGGAAAAACCACGAGCAGTACTTC | CASSLPRGKNHEQYF | NA | TRBJ2-7 | TRBV28 | NA
TGTGCCAGCTCACCGTCGACACTCAGCTCTGGAAACACCATATATTTT | CASSPSTLSSGNTIYF | NA | TRBJ1-3 | TRBV18 | once
TGTGCCACCAGCAGAGTCGATAGCGGGATCGTAAGAGAGACCCAGTACTTC | CATSRVDSGIVRETQYF | TRBD2 | TRBJ2-5 | TRBV15 | NA
TGTGCCAGCAGCCCAAACTCAGGGGGGGAGCAGTACTTC | CASSPNSGGEQYF | NA | TRBJ2-7 | TRBV7-9 | NA
TGTGCCACCAGCAGAGACGGAATAGGAGCCCAGCATTTT | CATSRDGIGAQHF | NA | TRBJ1-5 | TRBV15 | once
TGTGCCATCAGACGACAGGGAAGCACAGATACGCAGTATTTT | CAIRRQGSTDTQYF | TRBD1 | TRBJ2-3 | TRBV10-3 | NA
TGCGCCAGCAGCCAAGAGGGCCTTCGGAACACCATATATTTT | CASSQEGLRNTIYF | NA | TRBJ1-3 | TRBV4-1 | NA
TGTGCCTGGACTGTTAACGTGGCAGATACGCAGTATTTT | CAWTVNVADTQYF | NA | TRBJ2-3 | TRBV30 | NA
TGTGCCAGCAGCAGAGGGGGGCGCGGCGAAGCTTTCTTT | CASSRGGRGEAFF | NA | TRBJ1-1 | TRBV14 | NA